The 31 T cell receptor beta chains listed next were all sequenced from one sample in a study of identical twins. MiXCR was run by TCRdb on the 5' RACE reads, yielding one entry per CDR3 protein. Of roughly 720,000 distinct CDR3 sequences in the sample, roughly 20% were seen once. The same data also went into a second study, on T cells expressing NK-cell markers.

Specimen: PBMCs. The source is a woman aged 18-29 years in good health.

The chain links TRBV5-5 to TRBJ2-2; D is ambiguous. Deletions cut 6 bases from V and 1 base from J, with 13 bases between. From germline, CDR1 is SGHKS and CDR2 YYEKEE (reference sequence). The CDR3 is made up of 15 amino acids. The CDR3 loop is CASTLFAGNTGELFF. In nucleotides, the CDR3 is TGTGCCAGCACCCTGTTTGCAGGGAACACCGGGGAGCTGTTTTTT.

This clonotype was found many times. The CDR3: CSVVQGANEQYF. In DNA, the CDR3 is TGCAGCGTTGTGCAGGGGGCTAACGAGCAGTACTTC. V is TRBV29-1 and J is TRBJ2-7, with TRBD1 identical over 8 bases. This CDR3 has 12 residues. From germline, CDR1 is SQVTM and CDR2 ANQGSEA. J lost 5 bases, V lost 4 bases, and 4 bases had no gene match.

The CDR3, as DNA: TGTGCCAGCAGTCCCGGGGGGGTAGCGGTCAATGAGCAGTTCTTC. Amino acid sequence: CASSPGGVAVNEQFF. The chain recombines TRBV7-9 with TRBJ2-1; 8 bases line up with TRBD2. The CDR3 runs 15 residues. Germline V lookup: CDR1 SEHNR, CDR2 FQNEAQ (reference sequence). V lost 6 bases, J lost 6 bases, and 10 bases stayed unmatched.

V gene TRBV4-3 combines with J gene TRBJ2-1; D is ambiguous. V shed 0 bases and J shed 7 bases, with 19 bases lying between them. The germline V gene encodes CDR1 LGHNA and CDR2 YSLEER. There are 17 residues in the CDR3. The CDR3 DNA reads TGCGCCAGCAGCCAAGATTCGAGGACGGCAACCCTGAATGAGCAGTTCTTC. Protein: CASSQDSRTATLNEQFF.

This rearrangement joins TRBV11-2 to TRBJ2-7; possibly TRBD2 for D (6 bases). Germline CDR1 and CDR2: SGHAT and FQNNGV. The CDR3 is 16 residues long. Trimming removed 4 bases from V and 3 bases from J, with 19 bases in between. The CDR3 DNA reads TGTGCCAGCAGCTATTATGGGGGTGGCGGGAACTACGAGCAGTACTTC. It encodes CASSYYGGGGNYEQYF.

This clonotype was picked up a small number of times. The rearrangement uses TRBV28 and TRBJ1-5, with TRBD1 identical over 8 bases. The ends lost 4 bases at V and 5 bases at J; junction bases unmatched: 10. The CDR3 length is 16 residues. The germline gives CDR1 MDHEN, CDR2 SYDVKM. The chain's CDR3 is CASSYPAGGFYQPQHF. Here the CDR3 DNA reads TGTGCCAGCAGTTACCCCGCAGGGGGCTTTTATCAGCCCCAGCATTTT. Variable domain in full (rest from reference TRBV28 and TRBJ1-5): DVKVTQSSRYLVKRTGEKVFLECVQDMDHENMFWYRQDPGLGLRLIYFSYDVKMKEKGDIPEGYSVSREKKERFSLILESASTNQTSMYLCASSYPAGGFYQPQHFGDGTRLSIL.

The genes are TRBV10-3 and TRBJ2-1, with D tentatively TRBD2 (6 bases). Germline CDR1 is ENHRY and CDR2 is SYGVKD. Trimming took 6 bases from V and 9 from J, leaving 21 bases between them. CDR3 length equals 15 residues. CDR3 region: CAIRGGTTLVGEQFF. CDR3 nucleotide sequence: TGTGCCATCAGGGGAGGTACAACCTTAGTCGGTGAGCAGTTCTTC.

CDR3 in amino acids: CASSLTIAQNTEAFF. CDR3 coding DNA: TGTGCCAGCAGCTTAACGATTGCACAGAACACTGAAGCTTTCTTT. The chain couples TRBV7-3 to TRBJ1-1; the D is unclear. The germline V gene encodes CDR1 SGHTA and CDR2 FQGTGA. V gave up 0 bases and J gave up 1 base, with 9 bases separating them. The CDR3 has 15 residues.

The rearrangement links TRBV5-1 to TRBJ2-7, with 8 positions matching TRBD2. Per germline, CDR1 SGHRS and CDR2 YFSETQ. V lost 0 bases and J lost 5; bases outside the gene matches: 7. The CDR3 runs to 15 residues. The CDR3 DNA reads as TGCGCCAGCAGCTTGGCGGGGCGGGAGGTCCACGAGCAGTACTTC. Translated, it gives CASSLAGREVHEQYF.

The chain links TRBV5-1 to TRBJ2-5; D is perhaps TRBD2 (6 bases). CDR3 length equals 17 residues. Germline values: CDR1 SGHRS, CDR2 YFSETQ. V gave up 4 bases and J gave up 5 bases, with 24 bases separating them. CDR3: CASSPGVGPAPTETQYF. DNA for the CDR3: TGCGCCAGCAGCCCGGGGGTGGGCCCTGCGCCGACGGAGACCCAGTACTTC.

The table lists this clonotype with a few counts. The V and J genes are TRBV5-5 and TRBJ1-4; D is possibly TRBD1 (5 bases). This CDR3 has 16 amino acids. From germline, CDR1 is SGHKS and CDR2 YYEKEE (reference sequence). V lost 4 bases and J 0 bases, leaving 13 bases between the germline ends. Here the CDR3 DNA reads TGTGCCAGCAGCCGGGACGTAGGTGCAACTAATGAAAAACTGTTTTTT. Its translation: CASSRDVGATNEKLFF.

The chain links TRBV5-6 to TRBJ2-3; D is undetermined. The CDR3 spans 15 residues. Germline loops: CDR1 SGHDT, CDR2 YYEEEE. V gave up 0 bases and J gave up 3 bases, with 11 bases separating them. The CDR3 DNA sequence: TGTGCCAGCAGCTTGGAAGGTTTCTGGACAGATACGCAGTATTTT. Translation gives CASSLEGFWTDTQYF. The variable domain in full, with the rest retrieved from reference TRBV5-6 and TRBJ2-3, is DAGVTQSPTHLIKTRGQQVTLRCSPKSGHDTVSWYQQALGQGPQFIFQYYEEEERQRGNFPDRFSGHQFPNYSSELNVNALLLGDSALYLCASSLEGFWTDTQYFGPGTRLTVL.

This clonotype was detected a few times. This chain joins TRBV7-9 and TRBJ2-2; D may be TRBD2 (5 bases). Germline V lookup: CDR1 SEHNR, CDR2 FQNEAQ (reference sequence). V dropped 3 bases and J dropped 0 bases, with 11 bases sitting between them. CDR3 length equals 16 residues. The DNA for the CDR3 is TGTGCCAGCAGCTTGACCGGGAACGCGAACACCGGGGAGCTGTTTTTT. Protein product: CASSLTGNANTGELFF.

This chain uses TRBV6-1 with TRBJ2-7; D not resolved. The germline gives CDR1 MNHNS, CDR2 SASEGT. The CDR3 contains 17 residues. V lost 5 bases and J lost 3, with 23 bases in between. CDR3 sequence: CASSRPKNRYQNYEQYF. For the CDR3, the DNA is TGTGCCAGCAGTCGTCCTAAGAATAGGTATCAGAACTACGAGCAGTACTTC.

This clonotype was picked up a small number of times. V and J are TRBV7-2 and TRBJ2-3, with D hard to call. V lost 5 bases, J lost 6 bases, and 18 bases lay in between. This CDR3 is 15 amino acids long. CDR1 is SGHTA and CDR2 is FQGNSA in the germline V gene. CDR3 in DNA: TGTGCCAGCAGCCCCATACCGATCGTCGGGGATACGCAGTATTTT. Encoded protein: CASSPIPIVGDTQYF.

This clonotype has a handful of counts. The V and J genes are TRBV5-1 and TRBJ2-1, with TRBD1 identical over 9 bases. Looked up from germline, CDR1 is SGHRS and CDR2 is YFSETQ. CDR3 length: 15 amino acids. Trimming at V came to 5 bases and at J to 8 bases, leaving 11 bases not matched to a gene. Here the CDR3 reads CASRLPGQGSDEQFF. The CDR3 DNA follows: TGCGCCAGCAGACTTCCGGGACAGGGCTCGGATGAGCAGTTCTTC.

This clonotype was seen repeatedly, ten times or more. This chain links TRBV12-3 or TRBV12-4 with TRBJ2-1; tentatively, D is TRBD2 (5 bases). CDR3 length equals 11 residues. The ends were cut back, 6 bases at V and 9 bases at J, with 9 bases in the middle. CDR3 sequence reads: CASRTGSEQFF. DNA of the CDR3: TGTGCCAGCAGGACGGGGTCTGAGCAGTTCTTC.

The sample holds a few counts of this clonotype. CDR3 residues: CASSSGTSGGYTQETQYF. CDR3 in DNA: TGTGCCAGCAGCTCCGGGACTAGCGGGGGGTACACTCAAGAGACCCAGTACTTC. This chain joins TRBV11-1 and TRBJ2-5; 15 bases line up with TRBD2. This CDR3 is built from 18 residues. V lost 4 bases to trimming and J lost 2 bases; unmatched junction nucleotides: 8. In germline, CDR1 is SGHAT, CDR2 FQDESV (reference sequence).

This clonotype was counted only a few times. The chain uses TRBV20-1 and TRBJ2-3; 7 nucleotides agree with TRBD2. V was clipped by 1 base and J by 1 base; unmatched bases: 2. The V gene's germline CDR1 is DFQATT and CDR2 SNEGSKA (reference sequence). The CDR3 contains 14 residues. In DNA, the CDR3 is TGCAGTGCTAGAGGGGCGGGGGGCACAGATACGCAGTATTTT. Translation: CSARGAGGTDTQYF.

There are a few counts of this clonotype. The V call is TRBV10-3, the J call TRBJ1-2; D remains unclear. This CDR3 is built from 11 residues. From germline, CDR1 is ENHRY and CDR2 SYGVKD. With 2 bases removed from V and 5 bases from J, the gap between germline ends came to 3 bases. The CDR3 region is CAISEVYGYTF. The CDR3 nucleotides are TGTGCCATCAGTGAGGTTTATGGCTACACCTTC.

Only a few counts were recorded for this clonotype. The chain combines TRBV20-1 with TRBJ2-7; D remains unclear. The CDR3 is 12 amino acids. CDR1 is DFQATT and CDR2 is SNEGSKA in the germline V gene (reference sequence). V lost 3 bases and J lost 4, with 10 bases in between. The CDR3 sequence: CSASTFGYEQYF. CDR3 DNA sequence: TGCAGTGCTAGTACATTCGGTTACGAGCAGTACTTC.

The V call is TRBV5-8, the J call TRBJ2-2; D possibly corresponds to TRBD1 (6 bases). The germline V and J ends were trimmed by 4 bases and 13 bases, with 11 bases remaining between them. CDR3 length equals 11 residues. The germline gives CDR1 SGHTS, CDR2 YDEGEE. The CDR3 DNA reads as TGTGCCAGCAGCCTCAGGGGACCGCTGTTTTTT. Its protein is CASSLRGPLFF.

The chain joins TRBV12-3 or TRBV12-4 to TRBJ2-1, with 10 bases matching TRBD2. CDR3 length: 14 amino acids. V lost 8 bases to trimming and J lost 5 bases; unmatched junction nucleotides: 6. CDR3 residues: CASGSGRGHNEQFF. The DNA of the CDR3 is TGTGCCAGCGGGAGCGGGAGGGGTCACAATGAGCAGTTCTTC.

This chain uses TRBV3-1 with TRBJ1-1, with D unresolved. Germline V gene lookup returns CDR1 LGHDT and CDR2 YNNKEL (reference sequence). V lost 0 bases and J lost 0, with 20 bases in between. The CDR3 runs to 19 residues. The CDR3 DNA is TGTGCCAGCAGCCAAGATGGGAGCGGGCTGAGAGCTCTGAACACTGAAGCTTTCTTT. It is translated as CASSQDGSGLRALNTEAFF.

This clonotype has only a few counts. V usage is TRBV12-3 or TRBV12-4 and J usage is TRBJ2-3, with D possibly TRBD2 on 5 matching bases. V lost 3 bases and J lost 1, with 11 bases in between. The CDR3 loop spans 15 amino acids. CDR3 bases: TGTGCCAGCAGTTTCACTCCCGGGGGCACAGATACGCAGTATTTT. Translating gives CASSFTPGGTDTQYF.

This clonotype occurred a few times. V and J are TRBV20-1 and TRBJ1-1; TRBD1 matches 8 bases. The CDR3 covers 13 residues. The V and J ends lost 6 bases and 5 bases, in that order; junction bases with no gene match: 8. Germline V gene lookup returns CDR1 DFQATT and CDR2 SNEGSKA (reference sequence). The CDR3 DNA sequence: TGCAGTGCGCTGACAGGGGAGGATACTGAAGCTTTCTTT. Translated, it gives CSALTGEDTEAFF.

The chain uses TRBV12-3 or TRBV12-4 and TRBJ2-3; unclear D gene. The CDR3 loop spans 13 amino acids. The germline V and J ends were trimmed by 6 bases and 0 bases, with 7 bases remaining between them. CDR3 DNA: TGTGCCAGCAGACTCGCAAGCACAGATACGCAGTATTTT. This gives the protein CASRLASTDTQYF.

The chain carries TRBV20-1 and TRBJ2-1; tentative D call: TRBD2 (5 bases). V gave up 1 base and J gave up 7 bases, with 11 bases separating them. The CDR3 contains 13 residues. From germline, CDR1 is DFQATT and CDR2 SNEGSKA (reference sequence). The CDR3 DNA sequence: TGCAGTGCTAGAGCTTCGGGATCGAATGAGCAGTTCTTC. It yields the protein CSARASGSNEQFF.

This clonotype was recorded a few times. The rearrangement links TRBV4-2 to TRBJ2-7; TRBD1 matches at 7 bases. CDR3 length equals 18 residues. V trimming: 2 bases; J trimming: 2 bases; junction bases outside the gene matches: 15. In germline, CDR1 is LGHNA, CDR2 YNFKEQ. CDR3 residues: CASSQSGAQGRTPYEQYF. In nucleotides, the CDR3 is TGTGCCAGCAGCCAAAGTGGGGCACAGGGGCGAACCCCCTACGAGCAGTACTTC.

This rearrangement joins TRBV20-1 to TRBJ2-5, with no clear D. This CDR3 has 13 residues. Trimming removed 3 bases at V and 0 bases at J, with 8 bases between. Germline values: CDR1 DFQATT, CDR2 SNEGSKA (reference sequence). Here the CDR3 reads CSASKSYQETQYF. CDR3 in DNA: TGCAGTGCTAGTAAATCGTACCAAGAGACCCAGTACTTC.

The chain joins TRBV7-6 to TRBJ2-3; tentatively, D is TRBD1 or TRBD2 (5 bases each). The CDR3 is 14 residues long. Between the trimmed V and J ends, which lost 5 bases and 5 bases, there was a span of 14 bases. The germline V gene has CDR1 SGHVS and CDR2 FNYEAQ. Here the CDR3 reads CASSDFGGIDTQYF. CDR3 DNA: TGTGCCAGCAGCGACTTTGGGGGAATAGATACGCAGTATTTT.